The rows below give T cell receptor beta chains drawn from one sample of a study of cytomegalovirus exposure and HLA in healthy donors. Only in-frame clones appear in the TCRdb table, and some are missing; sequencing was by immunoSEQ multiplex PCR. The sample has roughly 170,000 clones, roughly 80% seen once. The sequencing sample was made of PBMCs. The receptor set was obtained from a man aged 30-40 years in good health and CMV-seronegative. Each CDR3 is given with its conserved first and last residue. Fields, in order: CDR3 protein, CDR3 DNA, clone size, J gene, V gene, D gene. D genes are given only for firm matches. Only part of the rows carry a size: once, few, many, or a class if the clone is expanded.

cdr3_aa: CASSNLATANTQYF
cdr3_nt: TGTGCCAGCAGTAACCTAGCCACCGCGAATACGCAGTATTTT
clone_size: NA
j_call: TRBJ2-3
v_call: TRBV27
d_call: NA

cdr3_aa: CASSLNTGTYNEQFF
cdr3_nt: TGCGCCAGCAGCTTAAATACGGGGACCTACAATGAGCAGTTCTTC
clone_size: NA
j_call: TRBJ2-1
v_call: TRBV5-1
d_call: NA

cdr3_aa: CSGGEGQGRSTDTQYF
cdr3_nt: TGCAGCGGGGGGGAAGGACAGGGTCGAAGTACAGATACGCAGTATTTT
clone_size: NA
j_call: TRBJ2-3
v_call: TRBV29-1
d_call: TRBD1

cdr3_aa: CAISEGGGPLADTQYF
cdr3_nt: TGTGCCATCAGTGAGGGTGGGGGCCCTTTGGCAGATACGCAGTATTTT
clone_size: NA
j_call: TRBJ2-3
v_call: TRBV10-3
d_call: NA

cdr3_aa: CASSREAGSGTEAFF
cdr3_nt: TGTGCCAGCTCCCGGGAGGCAGGGAGTGGAACTGAAGCTTTCTTT
clone_size: NA
j_call: TRBJ1-1
v_call: TRBV9
d_call: NA

cdr3_aa: CASSLGVFNEQYF
cdr3_nt: TGTGCCAGCAGCTTGGGTGTATTTAACGAGCAGTACTTC
clone_size: NA
j_call: TRBJ2-7
v_call: TRBV5-6
d_call: NA

cdr3_aa: CASSVAGLETHEQFF
cdr3_nt: TGTGCCAGCAGCGTAGCGGGACTAGAAACCCATGAGCAGTTCTTC
clone_size: NA
j_call: TRBJ2-1
v_call: TRBV9
d_call: TRBD2

cdr3_aa: CAWSVRTGSEQYF
cdr3_nt: TGTGCCTGGAGTGTTAGGACAGGGAGTGAGCAGTACTTC
clone_size: NA
j_call: TRBJ2-7
v_call: TRBV30
d_call: TRBD1

cdr3_aa: CASSRTGDRNRNEQYF
cdr3_nt: TGTGCCAGCAGTCGTACAGGGGATCGAAATCGGAACGAGCAGTACTTC
clone_size: NA
j_call: TRBJ2-7
v_call: TRBV7-8
d_call: TRBD1

cdr3_aa: CASSYLEELFF
cdr3_nt: TGTGCCAGCAGTTACTTGGAGGAACTGTTTTTT
clone_size: NA
j_call: TRBJ1-4
v_call: TRBV6-6
d_call: NA

cdr3_aa: CASSLSLRTGELFF
cdr3_nt: TGCGCCAGCAGCTTGAGCCTACGCACCGGGGAGCTGTTTTTT
clone_size: NA
j_call: TRBJ2-2
v_call: TRBV5-1
d_call: NA

cdr3_aa: CASSPRGNSGNTIYF
cdr3_nt: TGTGCCAGCAGTCCGCGGGGGAACTCTGGAAACACCATATATTTT
clone_size: NA
j_call: TRBJ1-3
v_call: TRBV6-5
d_call: NA

cdr3_aa: CASSWDFPNTEAFF
cdr3_nt: TGTGCCAGCAGCTGGGACTTCCCGAACACTGAAGCTTTCTTT
clone_size: few
j_call: TRBJ1-1
v_call: TRBV14
d_call: NA

cdr3_aa: CSSSFTVNEQFF
cdr3_nt: TGTTCCAGCAGCTTCACGGTTAATGAGCAGTTCTTC
clone_size: NA
j_call: TRBJ2-1
v_call: TRBV7-9
d_call: NA

cdr3_aa: CAISEPYTEAFF
cdr3_nt: TGTGCCATCAGTGAGCCGTACACTGAAGCTTTCTTT
clone_size: NA
j_call: TRBJ1-1
v_call: TRBV10-3
d_call: NA

cdr3_aa: CASSRAGLGNTIYF
cdr3_nt: TGTGCCAGCAGCCGGGCAGGGCTCGGAAACACCATATATTTT
clone_size: once
j_call: TRBJ1-3
v_call: TRBV5-6
d_call: NA

cdr3_aa: CASSELGGMETQYF
cdr3_nt: TGTGCCAGCAGTGAGTTAGGGGGCATGGAGACCCAGTACTTC
clone_size: once
j_call: TRBJ2-5
v_call: TRBV6-1
d_call: TRBD1

cdr3_aa: CASSRTSGINEQYF
cdr3_nt: TGTGCCAGCAGCCGGACTAGCGGGATCAACGAGCAGTACTTC
clone_size: once
j_call: TRBJ2-7
v_call: TRBV7-9
d_call: TRBD2

cdr3_aa: CASSSTGLASYEQYF
cdr3_nt: TGTGCCAGCAGTTCGACAGGACTAGCCTCCTACGAGCAGTACTTC
clone_size: NA
j_call: TRBJ2-7
v_call: TRBV27
d_call: TRBD2

cdr3_aa: CSVALASQETQYF
cdr3_nt: TGCAGCGTCGCGCTAGCGTCCCAAGAGACCCAGTACTTC
clone_size: NA
j_call: TRBJ2-5
v_call: TRBV29-1
d_call: NA

cdr3_aa: CASSLGAGRTQETQYF
cdr3_nt: TGTGCCAGCAGCTTAGGTGCCGGGAGAACCCAAGAGACCCAGTACTTC
clone_size: NA
j_call: TRBJ2-5
v_call: TRBV7-8
d_call: NA

cdr3_aa: CASSERRTADTQYF
cdr3_nt: TGTGCCAGCAGTGAAAGGAGGACCGCAGATACGCAGTATTTT
clone_size: NA
j_call: TRBJ2-3
v_call: TRBV6-1
d_call: NA

cdr3_aa: CASSGRGLADTQYF
cdr3_nt: TGTGCCAGCAGCGGCAGGGGGCTTGCAGATACGCAGTATTTT
clone_size: NA
j_call: TRBJ2-3
v_call: TRBV6-1
d_call: TRBD1

cdr3_aa: CASSWPETGSYNEQFF
cdr3_nt: TGTGCCAGCAGCTGGCCGGAAACGGGCTCCTACAATGAGCAGTTCTTC
clone_size: NA
j_call: TRBJ2-1
v_call: TRBV5-6
d_call: NA

cdr3_aa: CASSPSTHDRRNEKLFF
cdr3_nt: TGTGCCAGCAGCCCCTCGACCCATGACAGGCGTAATGAAAAACTGTTTTTT
clone_size: NA
j_call: TRBJ1-4
v_call: TRBV5-6
d_call: NA